This entry lists 11 T cell receptor beta chains sequenced from one sample in a study of Graves' ophthalmopathy and Graves' hyperthyroidism. Amplified TCR beta CDR3 regions were obtained using RNA transcripts as template. HTBI-primed RT-PCR formed the first round, and a multiplex PCR formed the second. Each CDR3 protein is one row after TCRdb ran MiXCR on the multiplex PCR reads. The repertoire holds fewer than 350,000 distinct CDR3 sequences, with under 20% as singletons. Sequenced: peripheral blood. The receptors here all came from an adult man with Graves' ophthalmopathy.

This clonotype was counted only a few times. The chain recombines TRBV7-9 with TRBJ2-7; TRBD1 aligns across 7 bases. J lost 2 bases, V lost 7 bases, and 11 bases had no gene match. This CDR3 has 15 amino acids. Per the germline V gene, CDR1 is SEHNR and CDR2 is FQNEAQ (reference sequence). CDR3 residues: CASTYIRQGAYEQYF. In DNA, the CDR3 is TGTGCCAGCACCTACATACGACAGGGCGCCTACGAGCAGTACTTC. The variable domain in full, completed from reference TRBV7-9 and TRBJ2-7, reads DTGVSQNPRHKITKRGQNVTFRCDPISEHNRLYWYRQTLGQGPEFLTYFQNEAQLEKSRLLSDRFSAERPKGSFSTLEIQRTEQGDSAMYLCASTYIRQGAYEQYFGPGTRLTVT.

This clonotype was picked up a small number of times. The chain has TRBV6-1 and TRBJ1-2; D not certain. The V gene lost 11 bases and the J gene lost 4 bases, with 14 bases spanning the gap. This CDR3 comprises 12 residues. CDR1 is MNHNS and CDR2 is SASEGT in the germline V gene. CDR3 loop: CAGKGEVYGYTF. The CDR3 coding sequence is TGTGCCGGAAAAGGTGAAGTCTATGGCTACACCTTC.

A remark on this clonotype: Relative to the germline gene, one junction end is altered; a read error may explain this. Written as DNA, the CDR3 is TGTGCCAGCAGTCTCAGAGCGGATAGCAATCAGCCCCAGCCTTTT. Amino acid sequence: CASSLRADSNQPQPF. J is TRBJ1-5 and V is TRBV28; D gene unclear. Germline assignment: CDR1 MDHEN and CDR2 SYDVKM. The CDR3 runs 15 residues.

In the case of this clonotype: A read error may produce the germline difference seen at one junction end. The rearrangement joins TRBV4-1 to TRBJ1-2, with 7 bases lining up with TRBD1. The germline V gene encodes CDR1 MGHRA and CDR2 YSYEKL. The CDR3 is made up of 16 amino acids. Written as DNA, the CDR3 is TGCGCCAGCAGCCAAGTCACCAGACAGGGAGGATGGGGCTGCACCTTC. This codes for CASSQVTRQGGWGCTF.

Ten or more counts support this clonotype. The germline gene is not matched at one end of the junction; a read error may be the cause. The chain joins TRBV11-3 to TRBJ1-2, with no clear D. Germline assignment: CDR1 SGHNT and CDR2 YENEEA. The CDR3 contains 15 residues. The CDR3 loop reads CASSLVRSSNYGHTF. The CDR3 DNA sequence: TGTGCCAGCAGCTTAGTCAGATCTTCTAACTATGGCCACACCTTC.

This clonotype was observed many times. This chain uses TRBV5-4 with TRBJ2-5; TRBD2 matches at 8 bases. V trimming: 4 bases; J trimming: 5 bases; junction bases outside the gene matches: 7. The germline V gene has CDR1 SGHNT and CDR2 YYREEE (reference sequence). The CDR3 is 14 residues long. The CDR3 sequence: CASSQGLERETQYF. For the CDR3, the DNA is TGTGCCAGCAGCCAGGGACTAGAGAGGGAGACCCAGTACTTC.

There are many counts of this clonotype. This sequence joins TRBV13 and TRBJ2-7; 9 bases map to TRBD1. The CDR3 consists of 14 residues. CDR1 PRHDT and CDR2 FYEKMQ come from the germline V gene (reference sequence). V shed 5 bases and J 6 bases; nucleotides not matched to a gene: 8. CDR3 sequence: CASSPRTGELEQYF. In nucleotides, the CDR3 is TGTGCCAGCAGCCCCAGGACAGGGGAGCTCGAGCAGTACTTC.

This clonotype was picked up many times. The chain has TRBV7-2 and TRBJ1-6, with TRBD1 matching 8 bases. The CDR3 consists of 18 residues. Germline loops: CDR1 SGHTA, CDR2 FQGNSA. Trimming at V came to 1 base and at J to 0 bases, leaving 5 bases not matched to a gene. DNA of the CDR3: TGTGCCAGCAGCTTAGGGACAGGGCAAGACTCCTATAATTCACCCCTCCACTTT. Residues: CASSLGTGQDSYNSPLHF. Looking up the rest from reference TRBV7-2 and TRBJ1-6 gives the full variable domain: GAGVSQSPSNKVTEKGKDVELRCDPISGHTALYWYRQSLGQGLEFLIYFQGNSAPDKSGLPSDRFSAERTGGSVSTLTIQRTQQEDSAVYLCASSLGTGQDSYNSPLHFGNGTRLTVT.

The genes are TRBV7-8 and TRBJ1-2; a weak D match, TRBD1 (5 bases). V was cut by 3 bases and J by 2 bases, with 13 bases left in between. The CDR3 consists of 15 residues. Germline CDR1 is SGHVS and CDR2 is FQNEAQ. CDR3: CASSFLVTDNYGYTF. The CDR3 nucleotides read TGTGCCAGCAGCTTTCTAGTGACAGACAACTATGGCTACACCTTC.

This clonotype showed up many times. Here the CDR3 DNA reads TGCAGTGCTAGAGACGTGGCGAGGGGGCTAGGCGCAGATACGCAGTATTTT. It translates to CSARDVARGLGADTQYF. The rearrangement joins TRBV20-1 to TRBJ2-3; 7 bases align to TRBD1. CDR1 is DFQATT, CDR2 SNEGSKA, per germline (reference sequence). The CDR3 extends over 17 amino acids. V trimming: 0 bases; J trimming: 4 bases; junction bases outside the gene matches: 13.

This clonotype came up a few times. Given a much more abundant clone one base away, this may be a read error. The chain combines TRBV10-3 with TRBJ1-1; D remains ambiguous. CDR3 size: 13 residues. Germline V gene sequence: CDR1 ENHRY, CDR2 SYGVKD. CDR3: CAISESQNSEAFF. DNA for the CDR3: TGTGCCATCAGTGAGTCACAGAACTCTGAAGCTTTCTTT.